One and the same sample provided the 21 T cell receptor beta chains below, sequenced in a study of molecular identifiers for immune sequencing clone quantification. Using its own MiXCR run on the PCR reads, TCRdb lists one record per CDR3 protein. Of 300,000 to 400,000 distinct CDR3 sequences detected, about a quarter appear once; the ten largest clones hold 0.65% to 0.75%. Sequenced: naive CD8+ T cells from blood, with Jurkat cell RNA spiked in. As for subset: FACS-sorted CD8+CD4-CCR7+CD45RA+ naive T cells. The receptors here all came from a human donor in good health. Some libraries in this study had Jurkat cell RNA spiked in.

This clonotype was counted at least ten times. The chain combines TRBV30 with TRBJ2-7; D not resolved. Trimming stripped 2 bases from V and 0 bases from J, with 5 bases between. The CDR3 is 12 residues long. Germline CDR1 is GTSNPN and CDR2 is SVGIG (reference sequence). The CDR3 is CAWSIFSYEQYF. CDR3 nucleotide sequence: TGTGCCTGGAGTATTTTCTCCTACGAGCAGTACTTC.

CDR3 in amino acids: CAWSDGQGSTEAFF. The CDR3 bases are TGTGCCTGGAGTGACGGACAGGGTAGTACTGAAGCTTTCTTT. This chain joins TRBV30 and TRBJ1-1; TRBD1 matches at 8 bases. Germline lookup yields CDR1 GTSNPN and CDR2 SVGIG (reference sequence). Losses at the gene ends were 1 base for V and 5 bases for J; bases not matched to a gene: 6. The CDR3 loop spans 14 amino acids.

This clonotype was recorded many times. The chain combines TRBV28 with TRBJ2-7, with a possible D match to TRBD2 (6 bases). Germline V gives CDR1 MDHEN, CDR2 SYDVKM. V was trimmed by 8 bases and J by 3 bases, leaving 14 bases between them. CDR3 length: 13 residues. The CDR3 sequence is CASGEAGGYEQYF. The CDR3 DNA is TGTGCCAGCGGGGAGGCTGGAGGCTACGAGCAGTACTTC.

This clonotype was seen more than once but under ten times. This chain links TRBV7-9 with TRBJ2-7; D perhaps matches TRBD2 (6 bases). The length of the CDR3 is 16 residues. Trimming cost V 5 bases and J 0 bases, with 17 bases left between them. Germline loops: CDR1 SEHNR, CDR2 FQNEAQ (reference sequence). In DNA, the CDR3 is TGTGCCAGCAGCCCACGTCGGGGGATTCACTCCTACGAGCAGTACTTC. Residues: CASSPRRGIHSYEQYF. The full variable domain, its missing parts supplied by reference TRBV7-9 and TRBJ2-7, is DTGVSQNPRHKITKRGQNVTFRCDPISEHNRLYWYRQTLGQGPEFLTYFQNEAQLEKSRLLSDRFSAERPKGSFSTLEIQRTEQGDSAMYLCASSPRRGIHSYEQYFGPGTRLTVT.

In regard to this clonotype: A much larger clone is a single base away; this may be a read error. Here the CDR3 omits its conserved ending phenylalanine or tryptophan, so a read error is the likely source. This chain links TRBV4-1 with TRBJ1-2; tentatively, D is TRBD1 (5 bases). V lost 0 bases, J lost 4 bases, and 12 bases lay in between. The germline V gene encodes CDR1 MGHRA and CDR2 YSYEKL. The CDR3 has 15 residues. The CDR3 sequence is CASSQDDAGLYGYTL. Here the CDR3 DNA reads TGCGCCAGCAGCCAAGATGACGCGGGACTCTATGGCTACACCCTC.

This clonotype has a count of ten or more. The genes are TRBV7-2 and TRBJ2-3; D possibly matches TRBD1 or TRBD2 (6 bases each). The CDR3 has 16 amino acids. The V gene lost 1 base and the J gene lost 2 bases, with 13 bases spanning the gap. In germline, CDR1 is SGHTA, CDR2 FQGNSA. For the CDR3, the DNA is TGTGCCAGCAGCTTAGTGGTGGGGGGCGCCACAGATACGCAGTATTTT. The encoded protein is CASSLVVGGATDTQYF.

This clonotype was detected only a few times. This chain connects TRBV29-1 to TRBJ2-1; D perhaps matches TRBD1 (6 bases). CDR1 is SQVTM, CDR2 ANQGSEA, per germline. The CDR3 extends over 23 amino acids. The V and J ends lost 1 base and 3 bases respectively, with 37 bases between them. The CDR3 loop is CSVEGTIHIGTKETLLFYNEQFF. The DNA of the CDR3 is TGCAGCGTTGAAGGAACGATTCATATCGGGACAAAAGAGACTCTACTATTCTACAATGAGCAGTTCTTC.

The J gene is TRBJ1-3, the V gene TRBV27; TRBD1 is a possible D gene (6 bases). V lost 6 bases and J 16 bases, leaving 28 bases between the germline ends. Germline V gives CDR1 MNHEY, CDR2 SMNVEV (reference sequence). The CDR3 covers 15 residues. For the CDR3, the DNA is TGTGCCAGCAGGAGGGGGGACCAACTCGGAAACACCGTGTATTTT. The encoded protein is CASRRGDQLGNTVYF.

Here the CDR3 DNA reads TGTGCCAGTAGTATATGGGGTGGCAGGGAGTCTGGGGCCAACGTCCTGACTTTC. Protein: CASSIWGGRESGANVLTF. The chain uses TRBV19 and TRBJ2-6; either TRBD1 or TRBD2 may supply D (5 bases each). V shed 2 bases and J shed 1 base, with 15 bases lying between them. CDR3 size: 18 residues. In germline, CDR1 is LNHDA, CDR2 SQIVND (reference sequence).

This clonotype was observed many times. CDR3 DNA sequence: TGCGCCAGCAGCCAGGCGGACAGCAAAACTGAAGCTTTCTTT. This encodes CASSQADSKTEAFF. The genes are TRBV4-3 and TRBJ1-1, with D possibly matching TRBD1 (6 bases). The CDR3 loop spans 14 amino acids. CDR1 LGHNA and CDR2 YSLEER come from the germline V gene. V lost 3 bases, J lost 5 bases, and 13 bases lay in between.

This clonotype was seen only a few times. The rearrangement uses TRBV4-1 and TRBJ2-5, with 8 bases identical to TRBD2. Germline V CDR1 and CDR2: MGHRA, YSYEKL. CDR3 length equals 17 residues. V shed 0 bases and J 0 bases; nucleotides not matched to a gene: 6. CDR3 sequence (DNA): TGCGCCAGCAGCCAAGAATGGGGTAGCGGGGACCAAGAGACCCAGTACTTC. This codes for CASSQEWGSGDQETQYF.

This clonotype has at least ten counts. The chain recombines TRBV5-6 with TRBJ2-7; D gene uncertain. This CDR3 contains 13 residues. V lost 0 bases and J lost 4, with 8 bases in between. The germline V gene encodes CDR1 SGHDT and CDR2 YYEEEE. The CDR3, as DNA: TGTGCCAGCAGCTTGGCCCAGGAGTACGAGCAGTACTTC. Translated, it gives CASSLAQEYEQYF.

There are many counts of this clonotype. At one end, the junction sequence differs from germline, possibly due to a read error. The gene calls are TRBV5-3 and TRBJ2-3; 11 bases fit TRBD2. TRBV5-3 is noted as an ORF with a role that remains uncertain. The CDR3 sequence is 21 residues long. The CDR3 sequence is CASSFSSVYVLAGDGVDTQYF. CDR3 DNA: TGTGCCAGCAGCTTCTCATCAGTTTATGTACTAGCGGGAGATGGAGTAGATACGCAGTATTTT.

This clonotype was observed at least ten times. The rearrangement links TRBV6-5 to TRBJ1-1; 10 bases are a match to TRBD1. The V segment lost 2 bases and the J segment 1 base; nucleotides outside the gene matches: 4. The length of the CDR3 is 16 residues. The germline V gene encodes CDR1 MNHEY and CDR2 SVGAGI. As DNA, the CDR3 is TGTGCCAGCAGTTACGGGGACAGGGGCTGGAACACTGAAGCTTTCTTT. Translating it yields CASSYGDRGWNTEAFF.

The chain links TRBV4-1 to TRBJ1-5; D perhaps matches TRBD1 (6 bases). This CDR3 spans 14 amino acids. Per germline, CDR1 MGHRA and CDR2 YSYEKL. The germline V and J ends were trimmed by 0 bases and 7 bases, with 10 bases remaining between them. In DNA form, the CDR3 reads TGCGCCAGCAGCCAAGACAGGGGAAGACAGCCCCAGCATTTT. Protein: CASSQDRGRQPQHF.

This clonotype was seen ten or more times. This chain connects TRBV19 to TRBJ2-3, with TRBD2 as a possible D gene (5 bases). V lost 8 bases and J 0 bases, leaving 15 bases between the germline ends. This CDR3 comprises 15 residues. CDR1 is LNHDA, CDR2 SQIVND, per germline (reference sequence). The CDR3: CASRRTDSSTDTQYF. The DNA for the CDR3 is TGTGCCAGTCGGAGGACGGATAGCAGCACAGATACGCAGTATTTT.

Many counts were recorded for this clonotype. The rearrangement links TRBV25-1 to TRBJ2-1; maybe TRBD2 (5 bases). V lost 6 bases, J lost 2 bases, and 14 bases lay in between. Germline V gene data show CDR1 as MGHDK and CDR2 as SYGVNS. The CDR3 has 15 residues. CDR3 loop: CASRDSKDAYNEQFF. For the CDR3, the DNA is TGTGCCAGCAGGGACTCAAAGGATGCCTACAATGAGCAGTTCTTC.

The sample holds many counts of this clonotype. The chain uses TRBV6-5 and TRBJ2-7, with D uncertain. V lost 4 bases and J lost 3, with 19 bases in between. The germline CDR1 and CDR2 sequences are MNHEY and SVGAGI. CDR3 length: 16 amino acids. CDR3 bases: TGTGCCAGCAGTTTTTCCCCGGACGGTTCCTTCTACGAGCAGTACTTC. Translation: CASSFSPDGSFYEQYF.

This clonotype was counted at least ten times. This chain uses TRBV19 with TRBJ2-2; 10 bases are shared with TRBD2. Trimming at V came to 4 bases and at J to 5 bases, leaving 10 bases not matched to a gene. This CDR3 region has 17 residues. Germline V gives CDR1 LNHDA, CDR2 SQIVND (reference sequence). The CDR3 DNA reads as TGTGCCAGTAGTAGGGGACTAGCGATAGGAAGTACCGGGGAGCTGTTTTTT. It encodes CASSRGLAIGSTGELFF.

This chain uses TRBV7-9 with TRBJ2-1, with 9 positions matching TRBD2. The V gene's germline CDR1 is SEHNR and CDR2 FQNEAQ (reference sequence). After removal of 5 bases from V and 9 bases from J, the junction contained 8 bases not matched to a gene. CDR3 length: 14 amino acids. DNA for the CDR3: TGTGCCAGCAGCCCGCGGACTAGCGAGGCTGAGCAGTTCTTC. Residues: CASSPRTSEAEQFF.

Of note for this clonotype: This sequence may be a read error, since a much larger clone differs from it by one base. This chain links TRBV5-3 with TRBJ1-1; D unclear. TRBV5-3 is an ORF; its function is uncertain. This CDR3 comprises 13 residues. The DNA of the CDR3 is TGTGCCAGCAGCTCGTTAGGACTAGCCGAAGCTTTCTTT. This translates into CASSSLGLAEAFF.